The TCR beta chain under discussion was sequenced for a study of cytomegalovirus exposure and HLA in healthy donors. Study-level points and caveats: Later analysis showed TCR association rates varying by HLA locus, highest for DRB1 and lowest for HLA-C.

Primers for the PCR totalled 60 Vbeta and 13 Jbeta. The data were produced by immunoSEQ multiplex PCR, yet TCRdb's version contains in-frame clones alone and is incomplete. The sample has roughly 150,000 clones; 80% to 90% are singletons. V was clipped by 4 bases and J by 4 bases; unmatched bases: 10. The CDR3 has 15 residues. Germline CDR1 and CDR2: SGHTA and FQGNSA. With regard to this clone: Antigen unknown.

The V call is TRBV7-2, the J call TRBJ2-7; 7 bases line up with TRBD2. The sequence was collected from a woman aged 18 to 35 in good health and CMV-seronegative. The sample comprised PBMCs. The CDR3 is CASSSVAGGGYEQYF. CDR3 DNA sequence: TGTGCCAGCAGCTCAGTAGCGGGTGGAGGGTACGAGCAGTACTTC.